This T cell receptor beta chain was sequenced for a study of regulatory and conventional T cells in RAG deficiency. Repertoires were generated with immunoSEQ multiplex PCR, while TCRdb's copy carries only in-frame clones and drops some. The sample has 32,000 or so clones, 89% seen once. The same sample was also studied in work on regulatory T cells. That publication notes: The PCR used 52 TRBV and 13 TRBJ primers.

Input material: CD8+ T cells sorted from blood. The receptor's source is a human donor in good health.

In DNA, the CDR3 is TGTGCCAGCAGTAGACGGGGACAGGGGGTAGGTGAAGCTTTCTTT. This gives the protein CASSRRGQGVGEAFF. The V and J genes are TRBV6-1 and TRBJ1-1, with 11 bases identical to TRBD1. V lost 5 bases and J lost 7; bases outside the gene matches: 9. The germline V gene encodes CDR1 MNHNS and CDR2 SASEGT. This CDR3 contains 15 residues.